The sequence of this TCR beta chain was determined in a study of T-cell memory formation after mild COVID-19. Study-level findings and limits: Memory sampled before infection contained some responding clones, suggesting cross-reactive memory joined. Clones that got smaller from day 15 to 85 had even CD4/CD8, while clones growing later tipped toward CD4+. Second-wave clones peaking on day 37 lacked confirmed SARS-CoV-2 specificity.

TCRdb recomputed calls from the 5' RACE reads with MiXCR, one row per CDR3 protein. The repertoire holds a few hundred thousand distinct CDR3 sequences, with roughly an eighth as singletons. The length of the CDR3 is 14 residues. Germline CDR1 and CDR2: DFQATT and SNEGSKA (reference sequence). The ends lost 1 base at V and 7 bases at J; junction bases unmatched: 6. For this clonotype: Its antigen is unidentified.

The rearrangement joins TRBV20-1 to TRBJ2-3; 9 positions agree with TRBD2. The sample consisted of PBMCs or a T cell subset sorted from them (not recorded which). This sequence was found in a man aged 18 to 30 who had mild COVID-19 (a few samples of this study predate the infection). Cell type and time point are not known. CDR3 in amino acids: CSARGLAGRNTQYF. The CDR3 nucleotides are TGCAGTGCTAGAGGCCTAGCGGGGCGGAATACGCAGTATTTT.